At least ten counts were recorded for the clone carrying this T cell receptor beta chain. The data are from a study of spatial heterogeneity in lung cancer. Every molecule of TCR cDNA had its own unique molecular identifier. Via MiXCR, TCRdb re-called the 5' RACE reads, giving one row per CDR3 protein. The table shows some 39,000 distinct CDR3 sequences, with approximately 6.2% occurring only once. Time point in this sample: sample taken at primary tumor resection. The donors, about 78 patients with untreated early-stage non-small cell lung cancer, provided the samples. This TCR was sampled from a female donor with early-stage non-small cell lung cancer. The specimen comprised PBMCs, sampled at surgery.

The CDR3 DNA sequence: TGTGCCAGCAGTTTATCGATAAGGCAGGCTGCCTACGAGCAGTACTTC. The encoded protein is CASSLSIRQAAYEQYF. This sequence joins TRBV27 and TRBJ2-7; D gene ambiguous. This CDR3 has 16 amino acids. Looked up from germline, CDR1 is MNHEY and CDR2 is SMNVEV (reference sequence). Trimming shortened V by 0 bases and J by 2 bases, and 14 bases separated the two germline ends.